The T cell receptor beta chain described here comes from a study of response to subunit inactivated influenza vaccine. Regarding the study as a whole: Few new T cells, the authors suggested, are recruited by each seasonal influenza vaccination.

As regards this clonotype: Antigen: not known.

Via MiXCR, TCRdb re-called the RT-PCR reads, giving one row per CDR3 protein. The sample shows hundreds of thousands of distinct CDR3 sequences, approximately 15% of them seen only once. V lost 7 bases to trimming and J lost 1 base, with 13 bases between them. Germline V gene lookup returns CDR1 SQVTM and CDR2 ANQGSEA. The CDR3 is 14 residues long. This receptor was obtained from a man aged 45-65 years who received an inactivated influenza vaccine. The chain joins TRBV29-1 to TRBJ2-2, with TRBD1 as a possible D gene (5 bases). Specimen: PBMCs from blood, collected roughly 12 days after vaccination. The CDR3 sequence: CSAQDSLNTGELFF. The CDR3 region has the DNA TGCAGCGCTCAAGACAGCCTGAACACCGGGGAGCTGTTTTTT.